This section outlines one TCR beta chain sequence together with its context. The data derive from a study of blood T cell repertoires in COVID-19. Assay used: immunoSEQ multiplex PCR; TCRdb lists only in-frame clones, some missing. The data show almost 350,000 clones, with roughly nine tenths seen just once and about 3.9% held by the top ten. V was trimmed by 1 base and J by 1 base, leaving 10 bases between them. The CDR3 is 15 residues long. The germline gives CDR1 LGHDT, CDR2 YNNKEL (reference sequence). The sample taken for sequencing was peripheral blood. The receptor was derived from a woman in her sixties with COVID-19, enrolled during active disease. This chain joins TRBV3-1 (or the pseudogene TRBV3-2) and TRBJ1-2; D remains ambiguous. The CDR3 spells CASSQVPSVNYGYTF. For the CDR3, the DNA is TGTGCCAGCAGCCAAGTTCCTTCAGTTAACTATGGCTACACCTTC.